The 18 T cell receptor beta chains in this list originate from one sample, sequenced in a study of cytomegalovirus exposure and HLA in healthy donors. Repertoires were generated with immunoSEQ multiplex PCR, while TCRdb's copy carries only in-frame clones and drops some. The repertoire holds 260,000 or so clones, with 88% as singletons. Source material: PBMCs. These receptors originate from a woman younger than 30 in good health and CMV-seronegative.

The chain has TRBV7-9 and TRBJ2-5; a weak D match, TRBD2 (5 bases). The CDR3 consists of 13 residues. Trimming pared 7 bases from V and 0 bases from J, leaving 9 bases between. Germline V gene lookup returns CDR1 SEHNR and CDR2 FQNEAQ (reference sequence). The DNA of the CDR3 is TGTGCCAGCATCCCGGACTACCAAGAGACCCAGTACTTC. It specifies CASIPDYQETQYF.

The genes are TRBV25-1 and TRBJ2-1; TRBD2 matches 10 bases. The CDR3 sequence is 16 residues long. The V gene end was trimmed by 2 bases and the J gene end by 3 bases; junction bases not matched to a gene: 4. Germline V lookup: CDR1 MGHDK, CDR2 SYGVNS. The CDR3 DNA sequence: TGTGCCAGCAGTGAAAATAGCGGGAGGAACTACAATGAGCAGTTCTTC. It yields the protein CASSENSGRNYNEQFF.

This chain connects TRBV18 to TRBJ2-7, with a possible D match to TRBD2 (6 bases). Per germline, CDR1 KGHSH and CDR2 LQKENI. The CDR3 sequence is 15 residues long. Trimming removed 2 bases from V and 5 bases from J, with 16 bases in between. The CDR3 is CASSPTQGGRHEQYF. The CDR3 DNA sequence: TGTGCCAGCTCACCAACCCAGGGAGGACGGCACGAGCAGTACTTC.

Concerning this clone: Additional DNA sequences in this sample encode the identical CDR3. The chain's CDR3 is CASSLSGSGANVLTF. CDR3 sequence (DNA): TGTGCCAGCAGTTTATCCGGCTCTGGGGCCAACGTCCTGACTTTC. The chain combines TRBV28 with TRBJ2-6; D gene unclear. V lost 1 base to trimming and J lost 0 bases, with 4 bases between them. The CDR3 runs 15 residues. Germline-derived CDR1 and CDR2 are MDHEN and SYDVKM.

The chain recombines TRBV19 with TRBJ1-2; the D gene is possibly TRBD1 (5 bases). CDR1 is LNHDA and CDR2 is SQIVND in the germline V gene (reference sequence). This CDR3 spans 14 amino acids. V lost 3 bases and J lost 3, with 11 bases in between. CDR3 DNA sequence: TGTGCCAGTAGTATGCCAGGGAAGGACTATGGCTACACCTTC. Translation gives CASSMPGKDYGYTF.

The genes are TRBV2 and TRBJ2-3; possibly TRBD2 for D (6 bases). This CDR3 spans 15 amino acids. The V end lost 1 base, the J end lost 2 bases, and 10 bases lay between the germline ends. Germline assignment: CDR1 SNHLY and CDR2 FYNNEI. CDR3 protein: CASSEERVPTDTQYF. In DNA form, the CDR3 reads TGTGCCAGCAGTGAAGAGCGGGTCCCCACAGATACGCAGTATTTT.

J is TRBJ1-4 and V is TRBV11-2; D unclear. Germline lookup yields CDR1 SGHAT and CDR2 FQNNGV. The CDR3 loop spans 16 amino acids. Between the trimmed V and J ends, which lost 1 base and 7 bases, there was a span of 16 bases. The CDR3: CASSLVSWSNTEKLFF. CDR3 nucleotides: TGTGCCAGCAGCTTAGTATCTTGGTCTAATACTGAAAAACTGTTTTTT.

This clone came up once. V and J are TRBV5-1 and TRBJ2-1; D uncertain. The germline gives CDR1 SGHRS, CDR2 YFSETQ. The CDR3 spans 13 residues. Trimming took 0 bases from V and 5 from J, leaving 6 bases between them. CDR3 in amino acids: CASSLGQDNEQFF. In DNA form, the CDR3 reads TGCGCCAGCAGCTTGGGGCAGGACAATGAGCAGTTCTTC.

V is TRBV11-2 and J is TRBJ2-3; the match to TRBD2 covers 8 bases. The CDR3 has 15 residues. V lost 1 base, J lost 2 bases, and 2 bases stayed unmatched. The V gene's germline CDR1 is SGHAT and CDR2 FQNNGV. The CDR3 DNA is TGTGCCAGCAGCTTAGCGGGAGGGACCACAGATACGCAGTATTTT. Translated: CASSLAGGTTDTQYF.

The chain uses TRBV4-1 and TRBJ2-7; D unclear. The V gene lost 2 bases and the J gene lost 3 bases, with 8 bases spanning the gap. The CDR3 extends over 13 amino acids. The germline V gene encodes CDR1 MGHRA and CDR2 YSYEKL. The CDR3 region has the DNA TGCGCCAGCAGCCAACAACAGCACTACGAGCAGTACTTC. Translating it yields CASSQQQHYEQYF.

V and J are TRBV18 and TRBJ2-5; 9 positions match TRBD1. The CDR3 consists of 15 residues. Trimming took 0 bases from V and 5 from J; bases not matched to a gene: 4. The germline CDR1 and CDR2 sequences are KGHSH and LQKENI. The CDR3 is CASSPPTGGLETQYF. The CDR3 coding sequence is TGTGCCAGCTCACCACCTACAGGGGGCCTCGAGACCCAGTACTTC.

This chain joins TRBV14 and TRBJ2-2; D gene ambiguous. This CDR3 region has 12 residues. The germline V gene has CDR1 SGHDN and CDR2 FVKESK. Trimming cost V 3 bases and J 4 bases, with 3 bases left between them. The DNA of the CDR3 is TGTGCCAGCAGCCACCTCACCGGGGAGCTGTTTTTT. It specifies CASSHLTGELFF.

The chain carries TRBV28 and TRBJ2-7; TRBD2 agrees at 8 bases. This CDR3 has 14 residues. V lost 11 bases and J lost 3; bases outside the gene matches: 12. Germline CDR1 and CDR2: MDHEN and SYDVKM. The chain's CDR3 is CAVKPAGVNYEQYF. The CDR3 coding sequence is TGTGCCGTCAAACCAGCGGGGGTAAACTACGAGCAGTACTTC.

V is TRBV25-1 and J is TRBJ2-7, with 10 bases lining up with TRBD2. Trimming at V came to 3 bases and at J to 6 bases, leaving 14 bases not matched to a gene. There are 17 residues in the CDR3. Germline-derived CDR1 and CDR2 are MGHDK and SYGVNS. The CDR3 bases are TGTGCCAGCAGTGAGAAACGGAAGCGGGAGGGCCCCCTCGAGCAGTACTTC. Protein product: CASSEKRKREGPLEQYF.

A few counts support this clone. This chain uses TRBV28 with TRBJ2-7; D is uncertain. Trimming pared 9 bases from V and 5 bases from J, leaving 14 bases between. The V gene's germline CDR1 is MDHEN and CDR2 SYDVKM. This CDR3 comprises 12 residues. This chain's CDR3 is CASNTMMHEQYF. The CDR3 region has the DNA TGTGCCAGTAACACTATGATGCACGAGCAGTACTTC. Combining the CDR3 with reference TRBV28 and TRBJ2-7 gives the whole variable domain DVKVTQSSRYLVKRTGEKVFLECVQDMDHENMFWYRQDPGLGLRLIYFSYDVKMKEKGDIPEGYSVSREKKERFSLILESASTNQTSMYLCASNTMMHEQYFGPGTRLTVT.

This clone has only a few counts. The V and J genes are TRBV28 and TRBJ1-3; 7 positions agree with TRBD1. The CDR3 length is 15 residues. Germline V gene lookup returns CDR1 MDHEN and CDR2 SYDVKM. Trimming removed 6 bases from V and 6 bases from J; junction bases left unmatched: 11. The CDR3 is CASRIARGQQNTIYF. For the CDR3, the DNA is TGTGCCAGCAGAATCGCGAGGGGGCAGCAAAACACCATATATTTT.

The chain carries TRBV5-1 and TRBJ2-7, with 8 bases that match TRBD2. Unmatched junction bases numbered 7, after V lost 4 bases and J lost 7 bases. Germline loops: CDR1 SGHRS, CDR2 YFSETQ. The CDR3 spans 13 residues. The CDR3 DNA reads TGCGCCAGCAGCCAAGATGCGGGAGGTGAGCAGTACTTC. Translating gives CASSQDAGGEQYF.

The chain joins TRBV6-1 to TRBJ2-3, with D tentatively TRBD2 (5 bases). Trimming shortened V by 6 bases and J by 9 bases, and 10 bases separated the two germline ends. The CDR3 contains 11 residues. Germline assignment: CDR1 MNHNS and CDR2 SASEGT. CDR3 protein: CASSLAGTQYF. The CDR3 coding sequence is TGTGCCAGCAGCCTAGCAGGCACGCAGTATTTT.